These T cell receptor beta chains were read from a single sample in a study of T cell responses to AZD1222 COVID-19 vaccine. Libraries were prepared by immunoSEQ multiplex PCR; TCRdb keeps only in-frame clonotypes and omits some of them. The sample yields 120,000 to 150,000 clones, about 81% seen once. Here the sequenced sample was peripheral blood, taken on day 0 of MenACWY control vaccination. These receptors originate from an adult in good health. Both conserved end residues are part of each CDR3.

j_call v_call cdr3_aa
TRBJ2-2 TRBV7-6 CASSLVLAGIGNTGELFF
TRBJ1-1 TRBV30 CAWSVRTWGAFF
TRBJ2-3 TRBV2 CASSFQGTSGGALADTQYF
TRBJ2-1 TRBV5-1 CASSPSGGPYNEQFF
TRBJ1-2 TRBV25-1 CASSVGEGVKGYTF
TRBJ1-5 TRBV28 CASSLAGATQPQHF
TRBJ2-5 TRBV28 CASSLPWEAQYF
TRBJ1-5 TRBV6-5 CASSFDRFNQPQHF
TRBJ2-3 TRBV7-3 CASSLGGDTDTQYF
TRBJ1-1 TRBV6-6 CASSYAGSPEAFF
TRBJ1-1 TRBV11-2 CASSYPSRGRNTEAFF
TRBJ1-1 TRBV5-6 CASSLIDLNPEAFF
TRBJ2-7 TRBV4-1 CASSQPRRGTYEQYF
TRBJ1-2 TRBV28 CASRQTGEGYTF
TRBJ1-1 TRBV5-1 CASSLRQGGTGTEAFF
TRBJ1-4 TRBV19 CASSAGTATNEKLFF
TRBJ2-6 TRBV7-9 CASVEDTGANVLTF
TRBJ2-1 TRBV7-9 CASSSGQGELYEQFF
TRBJ2-6 TRBV18 CASSPLGTGDALVGANVLTF
TRBJ1-2 TRBV2 CASSFRQLENYGYTF
TRBJ1-2 TRBV28 CASSLRGTTDGYTF
TRBJ1-5 TRBV12-3/TRBV12-4 CASSIGHNQPQHF
TRBJ1-2 TRBV6-6 CASREDRTFNYGYTF
TRBJ1-4 TRBV6-1 CASSVAGWDEKLFF
TRBJ1-2 TRBV5-1 CASSSGHSNYGYTF
TRBJ1-1 TRBV29-1 CSLSGGTEAFF
TRBJ2-3 TRBV19 CASSIRRGLWGTDTQYF
TRBJ2-5 TRBV5-6 CASSLGDIRVSSETQYF
TRBJ1-4 TRBV6-6 CASSYSTEKLFF
TRBJ2-2 TRBV2 CASTPTGGGELFF
TRBJ1-1 TRBV27 CASSSGGGSNTEAFF
TRBJ1-4 TRBV9 CASSETPYRGLGEKLFF
TRBJ2-7 TRBV5-4 CASSLEGTSGYEQYF
TRBJ1-3 TRBV10-2 CASSESGSGNTIYF
TRBJ1-3 TRBV6-5 CASSSSLPPSGNTIYF
TRBJ2-1 TRBV29-1 CSVTNPGGARFF
TRBJ2-1 TRBV27 CASSLLASGGRRNNEQFF
TRBJ2-3 TRBV6-6 CASSYPSGGLHTQYF
TRBJ2-5 TRBV9 CASSVVPEETQYF
TRBJ1-6 TRBV6-5 CASNPAHSPLHF
TRBJ1-2 TRBV29-1 CSVGTGGNYGYTF
TRBJ1-2 TRBV6-1 CASSEAAGTGAFNGYTF
TRBJ2-5 TRBV4-1 CASSQEAGFETQYF
TRBJ2-2 TRBV5-1 CATSWQSGELFF
TRBJ1-4 TRBV20-1 CSAGGTAATNEKLFF
TRBJ2-1 TRBV27 CASSLFGRGEQFF
TRBJ1-1 TRBV7-9 CASSLATRINTEAFF
TRBJ1-2 TRBV5-1 CASGGGQDYGYTF
TRBJ1-5 TRBV6-1 CASSETGSRGQAQHF
TRBJ2-5 TRBV12-3/TRBV12-4 CASSRGLGETQYF
TRBJ1-2 TRBV4-1 CASSPFGISDGYTF
TRBJ1-6 TRBV27 CASSRGQLNNSPLHF
TRBJ1-1 TRBV5-1 CASSLLPTGENTEAFF
TRBJ1-1 TRBV18 CASSPVAGPINAFF
TRBJ2-2 TRBV5-1 CASRETLNTGELFF
TRBJ2-1 TRBV24-1 CATSDAGLNYNEQFF
TRBJ1-5 TRBV7-2 CASSSQQGGNQPQHF
TRBJ1-4 TRBV16 CASSQSGAQINEKLFF